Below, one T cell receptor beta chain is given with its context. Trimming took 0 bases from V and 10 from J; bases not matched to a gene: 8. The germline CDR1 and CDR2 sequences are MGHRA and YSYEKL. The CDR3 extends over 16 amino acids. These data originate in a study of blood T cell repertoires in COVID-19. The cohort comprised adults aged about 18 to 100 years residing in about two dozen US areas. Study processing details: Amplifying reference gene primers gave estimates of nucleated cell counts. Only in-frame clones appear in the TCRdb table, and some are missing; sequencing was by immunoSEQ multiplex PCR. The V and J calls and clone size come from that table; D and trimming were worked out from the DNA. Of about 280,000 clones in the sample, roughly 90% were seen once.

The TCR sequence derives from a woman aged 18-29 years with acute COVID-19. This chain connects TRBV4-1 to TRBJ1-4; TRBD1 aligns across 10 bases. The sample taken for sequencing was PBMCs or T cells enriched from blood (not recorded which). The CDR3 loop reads CASSQDRGTGEGKLFF. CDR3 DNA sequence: TGCGCCAGCAGCCAAGATCGGGGGACAGGGGAAGGAAAACTGTTTTTT.